The rows below give T cell receptor beta chains drawn from one sample of a study of chemoradiotherapy in HPV16-positive cancers. Using immunoSEQ multiplex PCR, the repertoire was profiled, and TCRdb retains in-frame clones only, with some absent. The table includes about 25,000 clones, just over 90% detected once. This sample comprised blood, obtained from a patient who underwent chemoradiotherapy. These receptors originate from a human donor with HPV-associated anogenital cancer. CDR3s include the opening cysteine and the closing phenylalanine or tryptophan. The D gene is left open where the match is weak. Some rows have no size entry. The others give once, few or many, or a class for an expanded clone.

size | J | V | D | DNA | CDR3
NA | TRBJ1-2 | TRBV29-1 | NA | TGCAGCGTTGAAGATTTGGGGAGTGACTATGGCTACACCTTC | CSVEDLGSDYGYTF
NA | TRBJ1-2 | TRBV6-5 | NA | TGTGCCAGCAGTTACTCTCGACACGTGAGGGATGGCTACACCTTC | CASSYSRHVRDGYTF
NA | TRBJ2-7 | TRBV27 | NA | TGTGCCAGCAGTTTAAGAATGGTGTGGCGGGACTCCTACGAGCAGTACTTC | CASSLRMVWRDSYEQYF
once | TRBJ2-5 | TRBV30 | TRBD2 | TGTGCCTGGGGACTAGCGGGGGCCCACCCATACCAAGAGACCCAGTACTTC | CAWGLAGAHPYQETQYF
NA | TRBJ2-7 | TRBV4-3 | TRBD2 | TGCGCCAGCAGCCAAGGGCCCGGGGGGGAGCAGTACTTC | CASSQGPGGEQYF
NA | TRBJ2-1 | TRBV6-5 | TRBD2 | TGTGCCAGTCAACGGGGGGCTAGCGGGTACAATGAGCAGTTCTTC | CASQRGASGYNEQFF
NA | TRBJ2-5 | TRBV18 | TRBD1 | TGTGCCAGCTCGCCGGGACAGGGACAAGAGACCCAGTACTTC | CASSPGQGQETQYF
NA | TRBJ2-3 | TRBV4-3 | NA | TGCGCCAGCAGCCAAGATCGTGCCCGCAACCTCGGGCATACGCAGTATTTT | CASSQDRARNLGHTQYF
NA | TRBJ2-1 | TRBV4-1 | TRBD2 | TGCGCCAGCAGCCAGGAGGGACTAGCGGGCTACAATGAGCAGTTCTTC | CASSQEGLAGYNEQFF
NA | TRBJ2-1 | TRBV4-1 | TRBD2 | TGCGCCAGCAGCCAAGGCGTAGCGGGAGAAATTTACAATGAGCAGTTCTTC | CASSQGVAGEIYNEQFF
few | TRBJ2-1 | TRBV2 | TRBD1 | TGTGCCAGCAGTGGAATAGGGGGCCGATACAATGAGCAGTTCTTC | CASSGIGGRYNEQFF
NA | TRBJ2-7 | TRBV5-1 | NA | TGCGCCAGCAGAGAAAGTTTAACCTACGAGCAGTACTTC | CASRESLTYEQYF
NA | TRBJ1-5 | TRBV7-9 | NA | TGTGCCAGCAGCTTAGCGGGGGGAGAAGTTAGCAATCAGCCCCAGCATTTT | CASSLAGGEVSNQPQHF
NA | TRBJ2-2 | TRBV6-1 | TRBD1 | TGTGCCAGCAGACTACAGGGGTCGCCCGGGGAGCTGTTTTTT | CASRLQGSPGELFF
NA | TRBJ2-5 | TRBV11-2 | TRBD1 | TGTGCCAGCAGGCCCGGACAGGGAAGTGAGACCCAGTACTTC | CASRPGQGSETQYF
NA | TRBJ2-7 | TRBV2 | TRBD1 | TGTGCCAGCAGCGGGACAGGCATCGACGAGCAGTACTTC | CASSGTGIDEQYF
NA | TRBJ1-1 | TRBV6-1 | NA | TGTGCCAGCAGTGGTTCGGGGAACACTGAAGCTTTCTTT | CASSGSGNTEAFF
NA | TRBJ1-1 | TRBV5-4 | TRBD1 | TGTGCCAGCAGCATCCTGACAGGGGTGACTGAAGCTTTCTTT | CASSILTGVTEAFF
few | TRBJ1-5 | TRBV7-8 | TRBD1 | TGTGCCAGCAGCTTAGGGACAGGGAATCAGCCCCAGCATTTT | CASSLGTGNQPQHF
NA | TRBJ2-2 | TRBV11-3 | TRBD2 | TGTGCCAGCAGCCCAGGGACTAGCGGGAGTTTCACCGGGGAGCTGTTTTTT | CASSPGTSGSFTGELFF
NA | TRBJ1-3 | TRBV4-2 | NA | TGTGCCAGCAGCGGACTGCAGGGCTCTGGAAACACCATATATTTT | CASSGLQGSGNTIYF
NA | TRBJ1-5 | TRBV4-1 | NA | TGCGCCAGCAGCCAAGAACGTCTTTCTAATCAGCCCCAGCATTTT | CASSQERLSNQPQHF
once | TRBJ2-5 | TRBV5-1 | TRBD1 | TGCGCCAGCAGCCCTACAGGGGATAAAGAGACCCAGTACTTC | CASSPTGDKETQYF
NA | TRBJ2-2 | TRBV19 | NA | TGTGCCAGTAGTGCCCTTTCACAGGCGGCGAACACCGGGGAGCTGTTTTTT | CASSALSQAANTGELFF
NA | TRBJ2-1 | TRBV11-3 | TRBD2 | TGTGCCAGCAGCTCAGGACTAGCCTACAATGAGCAGTTCTTC | CASSSGLAYNEQFF
NA | TRBJ2-5 | TRBV7-2 | NA | TGTGCCAGCAGATCCGAGGGCAGCTTTGGTCAAGAGACCCAGTACTTC | CASRSEGSFGQETQYF
NA | TRBJ2-5 | TRBV4-1 | TRBD2 | TGCGCCAGCAGCCATGGGGGGGAGGGGCGGGGAGAGACCCAGTACTTC | CASSHGGEGRGETQYF
once | TRBJ1-3 | TRBV5-1 | NA | TGCGCCAGCAGTCAGGGTGCGATCTCTGGAAACACCATATATTTT | CASSQGAISGNTIYF
NA | TRBJ2-2 | TRBV2 | TRBD2 | TGTGCCAGCAGCCTGGGACTAGCGGGAGCGACCGGGGAGCTGTTTTTT | CASSLGLAGATGELFF
NA | TRBJ1-4 | TRBV30 | NA | TGTGCCTGGAGTGTATTATATGAAAAACTGTTTTTT | CAWSVLYEKLFF
NA | TRBJ1-1 | TRBV19 | NA | TGTGCCAGTAGTATCTTACAGGGAACTGAAGCTTTCTTT | CASSILQGTEAFF
NA | TRBJ2-5 | TRBV29-1 | NA | TGCAGCGTTGAAGGTCTACTAGCCCTAGAGACCCAGTACTTC | CSVEGLLALETQYF
NA | TRBJ2-7 | TRBV18 | TRBD1 | TGTGCCAGCTCACCAGGACAGGGGATCCCCTACGAGCAGTACTTC | CASSPGQGIPYEQYF
NA | TRBJ1-2 | TRBV2 | NA | TGTGCCAGCAGTGATAGGGGCAACTATGGCTACACCTTC | CASSDRGNYGYTF
NA | TRBJ2-5 | TRBV19 | NA | TGTGCCAGTAGTATGGCTAGCACACTCCAAGAGACCCAGTACTTC | CASSMASTLQETQYF
NA | TRBJ1-5 | TRBV28 | NA | TGTGCCAGCAGTCGTTCAGAAAACAATCAGCCCCAGCATTTT | CASSRSENNQPQHF
NA | TRBJ2-1 | TRBV7-2 | NA | TGTGCCAGCAGCTTAGAAGTTAGGCCTTCAACCAATGAGCAGTTCTTC | CASSLEVRPSTNEQFF
NA | TRBJ1-2 | TRBV10-1 | TRBD1 | TGCGCCAGCAGTGAGTCGGAGGGGGCAGGGGGCTACACCTTC | CASSESEGAGGYTF
NA | TRBJ2-1 | TRBV27 | NA | TGTGCCAGCAGTTCGACTAACTCCTACAATGAGCAGTTCTTC | CASSSTNSYNEQFF
NA | TRBJ2-1 | TRBV6-5 | NA | TGTGCCAGCAGGGACTGGAGCGAGAACTCCGAGCAGTTCTTC | CASRDWSENSEQFF
NA | TRBJ2-7 | TRBV5-8 | TRBD1 | TGTGCCAGCAGCTTGGTGGGACAGGGGCAAACCTACGAGCAGTACTTC | CASSLVGQGQTYEQYF
NA | TRBJ2-7 | TRBV15 | TRBD2 | TGTGCCACCAGCAGAGGCCCCCCTTGGGAGGGCCCCTACGAGCAGTACTTC | CATSRGPPWEGPYEQYF
NA | TRBJ2-5 | TRBV6-5 | NA | TGTGCCAGCAGTTACTCGCGCGGGGAGCTGACCCAGTACTTC | CASSYSRGELTQYF
NA | TRBJ2-3 | TRBV28 | NA | TGTGCCAGCACGGGAGGGGGCGTGTATACGCAGTATTTT | CASTGGGVYTQYF
NA | TRBJ2-2 | TRBV5-3 | NA | TGTGCCAGAAGCTTGAAACGCGCCGGGGAGCTGTTTTTT | CARSLKRAGELFF
NA | TRBJ1-4 | TRBV5-5 | NA | TGTGCCAGCAGCTTGTCCTCCTTGGAGGTCCCACTGTTTTTT | CASSLSSLEVPLFF
NA | TRBJ2-1 | TRBV5-1 | TRBD1 | TGCGCCAGCAGCGCGACAGGGATTAGTTCCTACAATGAGCAGTTCTTC | CASSATGISSYNEQFF
NA | TRBJ2-1 | TRBV20-1 | NA | TGCAGTGCTTTATACAATGAGCAGTTCTTC | CSALYNEQFF
NA | TRBJ2-3 | TRBV7-3 | TRBD2 | TGTGCCAGCAGCTTTACTAGCGGGGGGGCCAGAGATACGCAGTATTTT | CASSFTSGGARDTQYF
NA | TRBJ2-1 | TRBV13 | NA | TGTGCCAGCAGCCCACCAAGGAAAGTGGGCAATGAGCAGTTCTTC | CASSPPRKVGNEQFF
NA | TRBJ2-1 | TRBV7-2 | NA | TGTGCCAGCAGCTTACAAGCAGACAATGAGCAGTTCTTC | CASSLQADNEQFF
NA | TRBJ2-7 | TRBV11-2 | TRBD2 | TGTGCCAGCAGCCTGACTAGCGGCTACTACGAGCAGTACTTC | CASSLTSGYYEQYF
NA | TRBJ2-2 | TRBV2 | NA | TGTGCCAGCAACCGACCCCAGGGCACCGGGGAGCTGTTTTTT | CASNRPQGTGELFF
NA | TRBJ2-7 | TRBV18 | NA | TGTGCCAGCTCACCTTCCGGGACGGTGACCTACGAGCAGTACTTC | CASSPSGTVTYEQYF
NA | TRBJ2-2 | TRBV19 | NA | TGTGCCAGTAGTATGTTGGTTACAGGCGGGGAGCTGTTTTTT | CASSMLVTGGELFF
NA | TRBJ1-2 | TRBV7-2 | TRBD1 | TGTGCCAGCAGCTCAGCCTCCAGGGGGCAGGCCTATGGCTACACCTTC | CASSSASRGQAYGYTF
NA | TRBJ2-3 | TRBV7-8 | TRBD1 | TGTGCCAGCAGCTATACAGGGGGCCGCACAGATACGCAGTATTTT | CASSYTGGRTDTQYF
NA | TRBJ2-7 | TRBV6-1 | NA | TGTGCCAGCAGTGGTGGGTACCGGCAGGAGGAGCAGTACTTC | CASSGGYRQEEQYF
NA | TRBJ2-1 | TRBV11-2 | TRBD2 | TGTGCCAGCAGCCCCTGGGCGGGGGACAATGAGCAGTTCTTC | CASSPWAGDNEQFF